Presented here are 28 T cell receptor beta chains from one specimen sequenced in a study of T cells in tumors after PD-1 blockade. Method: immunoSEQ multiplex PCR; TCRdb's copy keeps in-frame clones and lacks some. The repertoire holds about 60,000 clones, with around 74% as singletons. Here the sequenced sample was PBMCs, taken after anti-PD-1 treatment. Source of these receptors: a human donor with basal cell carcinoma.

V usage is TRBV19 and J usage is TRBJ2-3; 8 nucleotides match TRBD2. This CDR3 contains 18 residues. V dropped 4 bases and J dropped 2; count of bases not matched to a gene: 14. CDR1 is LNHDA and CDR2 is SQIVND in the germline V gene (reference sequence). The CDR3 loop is CASSTSPGLGTSTDTQYF. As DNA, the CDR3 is TGTGCCAGTAGTACTTCGCCGGGACTAGGTACTTCCACAGATACGCAGTATTTT.

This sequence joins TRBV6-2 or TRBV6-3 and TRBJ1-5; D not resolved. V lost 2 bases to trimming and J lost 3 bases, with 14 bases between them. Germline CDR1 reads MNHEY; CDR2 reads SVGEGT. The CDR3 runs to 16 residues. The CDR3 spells CASSYHSDGYNQPQHF. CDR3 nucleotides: TGTGCCAGCAGTTACCATTCTGACGGCTACAATCAGCCCCAGCATTTT.

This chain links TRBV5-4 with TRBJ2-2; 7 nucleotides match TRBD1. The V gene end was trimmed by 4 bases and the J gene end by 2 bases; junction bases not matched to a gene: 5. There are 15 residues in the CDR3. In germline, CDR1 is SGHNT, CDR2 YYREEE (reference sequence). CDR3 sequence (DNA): TGTGCCAGCAGCGGGGACAGACCTAACACCGGGGAGCTGTTTTTT. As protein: CASSGDRPNTGELFF.

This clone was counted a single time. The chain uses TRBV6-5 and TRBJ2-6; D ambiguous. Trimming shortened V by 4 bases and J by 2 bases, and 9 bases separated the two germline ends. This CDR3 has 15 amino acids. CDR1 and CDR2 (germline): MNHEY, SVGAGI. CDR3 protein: CASSLLRTGANVLTF. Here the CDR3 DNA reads TGTGCCAGCAGTTTGTTAAGGACTGGGGCCAACGTCCTGACTTTC.

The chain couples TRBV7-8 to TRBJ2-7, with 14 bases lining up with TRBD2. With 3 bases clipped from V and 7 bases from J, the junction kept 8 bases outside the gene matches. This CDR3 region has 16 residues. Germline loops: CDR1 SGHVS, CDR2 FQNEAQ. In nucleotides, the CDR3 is TGTGCCAGCAGCTTCGTGGGACTAGCGGGGGCGGGAGAGCAGTACTTC. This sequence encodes CASSFVGLAGAGEQYF.

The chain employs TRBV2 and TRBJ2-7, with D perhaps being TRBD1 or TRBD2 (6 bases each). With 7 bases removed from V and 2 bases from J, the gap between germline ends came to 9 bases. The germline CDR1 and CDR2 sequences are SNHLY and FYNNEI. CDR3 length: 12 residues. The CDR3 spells CASKGGAYEQYF. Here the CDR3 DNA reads TGTGCCAGCAAGGGGGGCGCCTACGAGCAGTACTTC.

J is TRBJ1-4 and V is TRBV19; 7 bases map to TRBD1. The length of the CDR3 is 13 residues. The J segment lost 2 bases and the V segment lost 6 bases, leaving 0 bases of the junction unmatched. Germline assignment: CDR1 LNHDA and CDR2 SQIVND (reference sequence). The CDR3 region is CASRGGTNEKLFF. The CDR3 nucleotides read TGTGCCAGTAGAGGGGGCACTAATGAAAAACTGTTTTTT.

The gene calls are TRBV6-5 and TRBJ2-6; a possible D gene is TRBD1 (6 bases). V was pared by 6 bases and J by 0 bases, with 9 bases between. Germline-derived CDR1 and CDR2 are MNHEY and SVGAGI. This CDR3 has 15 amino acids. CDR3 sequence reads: CASSPQGSGANVLTF. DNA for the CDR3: TGTGCCAGCAGCCCACAGGGCTCTGGGGCCAACGTCCTGACTTTC.

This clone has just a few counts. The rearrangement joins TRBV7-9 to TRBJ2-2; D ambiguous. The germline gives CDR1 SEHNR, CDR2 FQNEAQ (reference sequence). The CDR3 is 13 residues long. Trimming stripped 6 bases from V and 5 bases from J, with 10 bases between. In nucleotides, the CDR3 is TGTGCCAGCAGGCCACAAGCTACCGGGGAGCTGTTTTTT. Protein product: CASRPQATGELFF. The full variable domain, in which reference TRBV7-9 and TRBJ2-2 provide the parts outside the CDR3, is DTGVSQNPRHKITKRGQNVTFRCDPISEHNRLYWYRQTLGQGPEFLTYFQNEAQLEKSRLLSDRFSAERPKGSFSTLEIQRTEQGDSAMYLCASRPQATGELFFGEGSRLTVL.

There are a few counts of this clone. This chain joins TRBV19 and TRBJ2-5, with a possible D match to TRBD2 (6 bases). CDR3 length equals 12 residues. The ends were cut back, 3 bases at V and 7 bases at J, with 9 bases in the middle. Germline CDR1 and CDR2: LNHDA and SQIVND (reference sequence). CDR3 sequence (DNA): TGTGCCAGTAGTATCGGGGGAGGGACCCAGTACTTC. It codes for CASSIGGGTQYF.

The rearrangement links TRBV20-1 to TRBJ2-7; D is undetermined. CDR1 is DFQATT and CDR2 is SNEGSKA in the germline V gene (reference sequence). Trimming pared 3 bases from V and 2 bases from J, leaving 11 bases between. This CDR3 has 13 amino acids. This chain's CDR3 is CSASRAVTYEQYF. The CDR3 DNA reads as TGCAGTGCTAGTAGGGCAGTTACCTACGAGCAGTACTTC.

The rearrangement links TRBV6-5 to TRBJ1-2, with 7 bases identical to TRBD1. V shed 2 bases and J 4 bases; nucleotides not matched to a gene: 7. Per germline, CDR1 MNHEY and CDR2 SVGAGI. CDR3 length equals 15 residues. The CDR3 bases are TGTGCCAGCAGTTACGTCACAGGGGTAGCCTATGGCTACACCTTC. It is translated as CASSYVTGVAYGYTF.

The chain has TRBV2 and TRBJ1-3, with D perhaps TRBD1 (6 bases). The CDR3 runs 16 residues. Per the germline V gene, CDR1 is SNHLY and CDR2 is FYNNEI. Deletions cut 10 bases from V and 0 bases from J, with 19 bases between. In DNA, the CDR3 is TGTGCCATTTCCGACCCCAGGGGCTTCTCTGGAAACACCATATATTTT. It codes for CAISDPRGFSGNTIYF.

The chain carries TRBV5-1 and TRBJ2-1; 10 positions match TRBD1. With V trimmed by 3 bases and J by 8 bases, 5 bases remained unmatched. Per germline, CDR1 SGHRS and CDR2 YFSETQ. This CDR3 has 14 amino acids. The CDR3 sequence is CASSSGQGLDEQFF. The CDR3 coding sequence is TGCGCCAGCAGCTCGGGACAGGGGCTGGATGAGCAGTTCTTC.

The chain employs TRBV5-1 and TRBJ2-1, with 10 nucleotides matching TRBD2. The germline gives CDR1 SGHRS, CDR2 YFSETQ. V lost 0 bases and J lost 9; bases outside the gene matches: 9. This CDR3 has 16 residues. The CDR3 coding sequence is TGCGCCAGCAGCTTGGCCGTGGCTAGCGGGGGTTCTGAGCAGTTCTTC. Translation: CASSLAVASGGSEQFF.

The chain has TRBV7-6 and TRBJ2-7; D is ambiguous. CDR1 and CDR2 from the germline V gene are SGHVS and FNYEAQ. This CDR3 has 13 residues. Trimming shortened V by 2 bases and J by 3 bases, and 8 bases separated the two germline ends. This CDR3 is CASSLNGDYEQYF. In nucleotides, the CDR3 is TGTGCCAGCAGCTTAAACGGCGACTACGAGCAGTACTTC.

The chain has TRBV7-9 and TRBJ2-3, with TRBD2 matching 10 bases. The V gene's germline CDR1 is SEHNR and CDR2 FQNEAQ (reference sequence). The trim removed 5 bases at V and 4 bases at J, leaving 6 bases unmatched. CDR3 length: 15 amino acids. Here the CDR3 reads CASSRAGGQADTQYF. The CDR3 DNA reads TGTGCCAGCAGCAGAGCGGGGGGGCAGGCAGATACGCAGTATTTT. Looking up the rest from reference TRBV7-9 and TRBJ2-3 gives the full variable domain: DTGVSQNPRHKITKRGQNVTFRCDPISEHNRLYWYRQTLGQGPEFLTYFQNEAQLEKSRLLSDRFSAERPKGSFSTLEIQRTEQGDSAMYLCASSRAGGQADTQYFGPGTRLTVL.

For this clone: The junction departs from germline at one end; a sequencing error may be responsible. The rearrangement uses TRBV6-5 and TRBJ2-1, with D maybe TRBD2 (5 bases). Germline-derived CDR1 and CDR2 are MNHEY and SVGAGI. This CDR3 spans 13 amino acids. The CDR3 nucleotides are TGTGCCACGCTTACCCGGGGTCACTCAGATTTGGTCTTC. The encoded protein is CATLTRGHSDLVF.

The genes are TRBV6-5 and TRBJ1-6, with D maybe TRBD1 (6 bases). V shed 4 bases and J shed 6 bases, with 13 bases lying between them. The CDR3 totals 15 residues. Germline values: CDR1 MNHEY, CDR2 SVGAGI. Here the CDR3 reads CASSSRQAVNSPLHF. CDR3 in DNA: TGTGCCAGCAGTTCGAGACAGGCAGTTAATTCACCCCTCCACTTT.

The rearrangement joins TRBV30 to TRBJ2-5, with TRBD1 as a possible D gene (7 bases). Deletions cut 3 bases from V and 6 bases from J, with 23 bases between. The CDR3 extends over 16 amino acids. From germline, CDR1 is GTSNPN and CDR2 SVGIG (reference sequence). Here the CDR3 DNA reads TGTGCCTGGAGCCTAAAAGGCGGGCAGGGGGGACAGACCCAGTACTTC. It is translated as CAWSLKGGQGGQTQYF.

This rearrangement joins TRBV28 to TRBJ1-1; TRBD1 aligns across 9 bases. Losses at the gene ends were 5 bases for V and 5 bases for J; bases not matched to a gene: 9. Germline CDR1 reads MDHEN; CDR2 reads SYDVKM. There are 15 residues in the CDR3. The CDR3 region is CASSLGDRAGTEAFF. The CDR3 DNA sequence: TGTGCCAGCAGTCTTGGGGACAGGGCAGGAACTGAAGCTTTCTTT. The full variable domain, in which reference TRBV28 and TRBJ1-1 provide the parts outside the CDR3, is DVKVTQSSRYLVKRTGEKVFLECVQDMDHENMFWYRQDPGLGLRLIYFSYDVKMKEKGDIPEGYSVSREKKERFSLILESASTNQTSMYLCASSLGDRAGTEAFFGQGTRLTVV.

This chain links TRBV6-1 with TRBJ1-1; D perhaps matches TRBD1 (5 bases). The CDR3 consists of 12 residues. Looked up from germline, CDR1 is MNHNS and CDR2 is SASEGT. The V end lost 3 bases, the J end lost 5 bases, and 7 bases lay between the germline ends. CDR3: CASSDKGTEAFF. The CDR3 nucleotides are TGTGCCAGCAGTGACAAGGGGACTGAAGCTTTCTTT.

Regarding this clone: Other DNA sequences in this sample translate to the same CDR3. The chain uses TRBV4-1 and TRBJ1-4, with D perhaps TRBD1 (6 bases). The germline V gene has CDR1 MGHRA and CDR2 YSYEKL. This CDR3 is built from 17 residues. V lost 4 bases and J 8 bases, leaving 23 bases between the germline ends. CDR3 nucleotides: TGCGCCAGCAGCCCCGGGCAGGGGCCCACAATGGGGGAAAAACTGTTTTTT. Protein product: CASSPGQGPTMGEKLFF.

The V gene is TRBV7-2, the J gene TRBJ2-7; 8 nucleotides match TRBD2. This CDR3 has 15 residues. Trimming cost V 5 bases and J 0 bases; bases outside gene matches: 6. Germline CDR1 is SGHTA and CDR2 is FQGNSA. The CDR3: CASSISGAPSYEQYF. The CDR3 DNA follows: TGTGCCAGCAGCATTAGCGGGGCTCCCTCCTACGAGCAGTACTTC.

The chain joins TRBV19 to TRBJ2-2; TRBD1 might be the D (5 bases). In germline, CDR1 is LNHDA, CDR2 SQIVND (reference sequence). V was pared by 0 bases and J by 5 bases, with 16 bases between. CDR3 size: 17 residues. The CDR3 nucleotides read TGTGCCAGTAGTATAGAACCCGGACACTGGTGGACCGGGGAGCTGTTTTTT. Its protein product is CASSIEPGHWWTGELFF.

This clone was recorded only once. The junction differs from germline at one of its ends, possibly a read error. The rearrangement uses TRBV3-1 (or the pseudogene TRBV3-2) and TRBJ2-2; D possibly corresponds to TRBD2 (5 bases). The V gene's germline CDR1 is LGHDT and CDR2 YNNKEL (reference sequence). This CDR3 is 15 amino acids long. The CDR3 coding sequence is TGTGTCAGCAGCCAAGTACTAGGTCACACCGGGGAGCTGTTTTTT. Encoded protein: CVSSQVLGHTGELFF.

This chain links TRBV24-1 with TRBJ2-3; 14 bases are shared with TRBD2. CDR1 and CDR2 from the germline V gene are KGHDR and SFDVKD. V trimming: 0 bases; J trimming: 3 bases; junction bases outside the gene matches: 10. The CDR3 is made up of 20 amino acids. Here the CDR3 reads CATSDLGGLAGERVTDTQYF. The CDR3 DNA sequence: TGTGCCACCAGTGATTTGGGGGGACTAGCGGGGGAGCGCGTAACAGATACGCAGTATTTT.

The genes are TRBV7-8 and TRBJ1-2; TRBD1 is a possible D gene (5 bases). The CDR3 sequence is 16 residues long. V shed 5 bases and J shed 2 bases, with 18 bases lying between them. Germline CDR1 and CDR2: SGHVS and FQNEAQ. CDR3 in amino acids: CASSLALAGSNYGYTF. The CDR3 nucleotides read TGTGCCAGCAGCCTCGCCCTCGCAGGGTCAAACTATGGCTACACCTTC. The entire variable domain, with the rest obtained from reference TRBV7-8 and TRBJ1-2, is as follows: GAGVSQSPRYKVAKRGQDVALRCDPISGHVSLFWYQQALGQGPEFLTYFQNEAQLDKSGLPSDRFFAERPEGSVSTLKIQRTQQEDSAVYLCASSLALAGSNYGYTFGSGTRLTVV.